The 7 T cell receptor beta chains listed next were all sequenced from one sample in a study of blood T cell repertoires in COVID-19. Data came from immunoSEQ multiplex PCR; TCRdb stores just in-frame clones and leaves some out. The data show some 150,000 clones, roughly 84% seen once. The sequencing input was peripheral blood. These receptors were obtained from a human donor with acute or convalescent COVID-19. The donor label of this sample is uncertain.

Comments on this clone: Other DNA sequences of this sample code for an identical CDR3. The chain employs TRBV6-5 and TRBJ1-4, with TRBD1 identical over 9 bases. V gave up 0 bases and J gave up 8 bases; unmatched junction bases: 4. The germline V gene encodes CDR1 MNHEY and CDR2 SVGAGI. CDR3 size: 15 residues. CDR3 DNA sequence: TGTGCCAGCAGTTACTCGGGACAGGGAAGCGAAAAACTGTTTTTT. Translated, it gives CASSYSGQGSEKLFF.

Here the CDR3 reads CASRASSYNSPLHF. The CDR3 DNA follows: TGTGCCAGCAGGGCTAGCTCCTATAATTCACCCCTCCACTTT. The V and J genes are TRBV2 and TRBJ1-6; D ambiguous. Germline V gene sequence: CDR1 SNHLY, CDR2 FYNNEI. Trimming took off 6 bases at V and 0 bases at J, with 6 bases between the two ends. CDR3 size: 14 residues.

The chain links TRBV11-2 to TRBJ2-3, with 8 nucleotides matching TRBD2. Germline values: CDR1 SGHAT, CDR2 FQNNGV. This CDR3 comprises 15 residues. The V segment lost 1 base and the J segment 6 bases; nucleotides outside the gene matches: 6. In DNA form, the CDR3 reads TGTGCCAGCAGCTTAGGAGTCGGCGGGGGGGATACGCAGTATTTT. The encoded protein is CASSLGVGGGDTQYF.

The CDR3 nucleotides read TGTGCCAGTAGTGGATACGCGGACAGAATCTATGGCTACACCTTC. Protein: CASSGYADRIYGYTF. J is TRBJ1-2 and V is TRBV19; possible D gene TRBD1, 6 bases. This CDR3 region has 15 residues. Per germline, CDR1 LNHDA and CDR2 SQIVND (reference sequence). Trimming pared 5 bases from V and 4 bases from J, leaving 17 bases between.

The chain carries TRBV18 and TRBJ1-4; no definite D call. V was trimmed by 2 bases and J by 0 bases, leaving 7 bases between them. The CDR3 spans 15 residues. In germline, CDR1 is KGHSH, CDR2 LQKENI. The DNA of the CDR3 is TGTGCCAGCTCACCAATTGCAGCAACTAATGAAAAACTGTTTTTT. Its protein product is CASSPIAATNEKLFF.

There are many counts of this clone. The chain employs TRBV21-1 and TRBJ2-7; the table's D call, TRBD2, has no DNA check behind it. TRBV21-1 is shown as a pseudogene. The CDR3 has 16 residues. CDR3 amino acids: CASSKEGTQVSYEQYV. The CDR3 DNA reads TGTGCCAGCAGCAAGGAAGGGACTCAGGTGTCCTACGAGCAGTACGTC.

This chain connects TRBV4-2 to TRBJ2-2; 8 nucleotides agree with TRBD1. V was pared by 2 bases and J by 3 bases, with 2 bases of the junction left unmatched. The CDR3 is 15 amino acids. Germline CDR1 and CDR2: LGHNA and YNFKEQ. The CDR3 protein is CASSQLDRDTGELFF. CDR3 nucleotide sequence: TGTGCCAGCAGCCAACTGGACAGGGACACCGGGGAGCTGTTTTTT.